Below, one T cell receptor (beta chain) is given with its context. Sequencing was performed with immunoSEQ multiplex PCR; in TCRdb, only in-frame clones are kept and a portion is missing. The profile shows 60,000 to 70,000 clones, less than 80% of them singletons. The V gene's germline CDR1 is SGHDT and CDR2 YYEEEE. The CDR3 totals 15 residues. V lost 2 bases and J 0 bases, leaving 11 bases between the germline ends. The data originate from a study of radiotherapy plus CTLA-4 blockade in lung cancer. This receptor was identified in a human donor with non-small cell lung cancer who had a complete response to radiotherapy plus ipilimumab. The rearrangement joins TRBV5-6 to TRBJ1-2; D is ambiguous. The sequencing used peripheral blood, collected from a patient treated with radiotherapy plus ipilimumab. For the CDR3, the DNA is TGTGCCAGCAGCTTCAGAAGTCCTACTAACTATGGCTACACCTTC. Translated: CASSFRSPTNYGYTF.